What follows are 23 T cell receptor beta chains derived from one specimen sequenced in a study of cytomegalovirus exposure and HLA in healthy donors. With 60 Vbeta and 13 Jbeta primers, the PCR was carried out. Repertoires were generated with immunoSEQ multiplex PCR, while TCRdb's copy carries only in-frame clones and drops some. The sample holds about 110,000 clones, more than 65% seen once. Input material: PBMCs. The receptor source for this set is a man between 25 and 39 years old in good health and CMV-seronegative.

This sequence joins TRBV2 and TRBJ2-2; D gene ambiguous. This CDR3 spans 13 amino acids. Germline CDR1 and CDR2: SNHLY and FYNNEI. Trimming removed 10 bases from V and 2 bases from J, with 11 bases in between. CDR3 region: CAKQVPNTGELFF. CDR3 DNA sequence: TGTGCCAAGCAAGTCCCCAACACCGGGGAGCTGTTTTTT.

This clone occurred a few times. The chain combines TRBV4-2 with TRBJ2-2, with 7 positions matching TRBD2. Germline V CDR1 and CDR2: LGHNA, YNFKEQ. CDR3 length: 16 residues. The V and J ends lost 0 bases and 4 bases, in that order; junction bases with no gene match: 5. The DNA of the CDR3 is TGTGCCAGCAGCCAAGAAGGGCGGGAGCCCACCGGGGAGCTGTTTTTT. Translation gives CASSQEGREPTGELFF.

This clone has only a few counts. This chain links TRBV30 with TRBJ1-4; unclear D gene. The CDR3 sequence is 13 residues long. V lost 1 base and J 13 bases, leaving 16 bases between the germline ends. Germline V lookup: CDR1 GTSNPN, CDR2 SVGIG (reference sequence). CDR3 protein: CAWSASSSGRLFF. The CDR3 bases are TGTGCCTGGAGTGCTTCTTCTTCGGGGAGACTGTTTTTT.

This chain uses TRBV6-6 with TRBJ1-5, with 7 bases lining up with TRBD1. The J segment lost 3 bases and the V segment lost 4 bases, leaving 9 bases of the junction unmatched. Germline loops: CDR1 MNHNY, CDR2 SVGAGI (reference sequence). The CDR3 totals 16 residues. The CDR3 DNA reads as TGTGCCAGCAGTTCCACAGGGGAGAGCCTCAATCAGCCCCAGCATTTT. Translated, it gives CASSSTGESLNQPQHF.

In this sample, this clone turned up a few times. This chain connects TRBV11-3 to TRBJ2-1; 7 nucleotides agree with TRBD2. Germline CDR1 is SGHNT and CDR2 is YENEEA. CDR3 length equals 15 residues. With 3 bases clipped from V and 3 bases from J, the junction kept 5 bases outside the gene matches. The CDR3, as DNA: TGTGCCAGCAGCTTGATCCAGCGGGGCTACAATGAGCAGTTCTTC. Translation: CASSLIQRGYNEQFF.

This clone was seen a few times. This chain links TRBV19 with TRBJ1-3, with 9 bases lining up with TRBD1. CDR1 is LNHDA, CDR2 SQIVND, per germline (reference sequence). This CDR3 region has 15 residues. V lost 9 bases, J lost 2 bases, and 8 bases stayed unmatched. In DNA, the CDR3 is TGTGCCAGCCGGGACAGGGTAAAACCTGGAAACACCATATATTTT. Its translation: CASRDRVKPGNTIYF.

The DNA of the CDR3 is TGTGCCAGCTGGGGAGACAGGGGAATCTACGAGCAGTACTTC. As protein: CASWGDRGIYEQYF. V and J are TRBV2 and TRBJ2-7; 8 nucleotides match TRBD1. CDR3 size: 14 residues. V lost 8 bases and J lost 3; bases outside the gene matches: 9. In germline, CDR1 is SNHLY, CDR2 FYNNEI.

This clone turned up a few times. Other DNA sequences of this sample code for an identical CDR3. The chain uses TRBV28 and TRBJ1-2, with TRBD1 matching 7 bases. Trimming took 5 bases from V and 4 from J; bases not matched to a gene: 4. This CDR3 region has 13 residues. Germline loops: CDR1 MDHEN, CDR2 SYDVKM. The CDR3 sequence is CASSPPGGYGYTF. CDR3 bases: TGTGCCAGCAGTCCACCAGGGGGCTATGGCTACACCTTC.

The CDR3 reads CATSIIDRSSYNEQFF. The CDR3 DNA is TGTGCCACCAGCATCATCGACAGGAGCTCCTACAATGAGCAGTTCTTC. The chain has TRBV15 and TRBJ2-1; D may be TRBD1 (6 bases). This CDR3 has 16 residues. Germline V gene data show CDR1 as LNHNV and CDR2 as YYDKDF (reference sequence). Trimming removed 4 bases at V and 0 bases at J, with 13 bases between.

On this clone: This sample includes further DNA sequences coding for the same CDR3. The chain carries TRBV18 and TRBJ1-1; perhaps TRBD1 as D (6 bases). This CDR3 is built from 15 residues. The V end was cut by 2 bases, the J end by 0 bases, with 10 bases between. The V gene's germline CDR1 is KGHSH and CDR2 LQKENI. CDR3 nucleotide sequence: TGTGCCAGCTCACCAGACAGGTTCATGAACACTGAAGCTTTCTTT. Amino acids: CASSPDRFMNTEAFF. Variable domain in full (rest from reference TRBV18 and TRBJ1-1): NAGVMQNPRHLVRRRGQEARLRCSPMKGHSHVYWYRQLPEEGLKFMVYLQKENIIDESGMPKERFSAEFPKEGPSILRIQQVVRGDSAAYFCASSPDRFMNTEAFFGQGTRLTVV.

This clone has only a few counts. As DNA, the CDR3 is TGCGCCAGCAGCCGCGGGACTAGCGGGATGTACGAGCAGTACTTC. Translated, it gives CASSRGTSGMYEQYF. This chain uses TRBV5-1 with TRBJ2-5, with 13 bases fitting TRBD2. With the DNA end fitting TRBJ2-7 better, the J assignment may be wrong. Germline CDR1 reads SGHRS; CDR2 reads YFSETQ. CDR3 size: 15 residues.

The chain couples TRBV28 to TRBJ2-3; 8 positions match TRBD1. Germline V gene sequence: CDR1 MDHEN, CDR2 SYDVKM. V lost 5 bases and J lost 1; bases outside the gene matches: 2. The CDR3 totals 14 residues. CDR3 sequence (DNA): TGTGCCAGCAGTACGGGACAGGGCACAGATACGCAGTATTTT. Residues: CASSTGQGTDTQYF.

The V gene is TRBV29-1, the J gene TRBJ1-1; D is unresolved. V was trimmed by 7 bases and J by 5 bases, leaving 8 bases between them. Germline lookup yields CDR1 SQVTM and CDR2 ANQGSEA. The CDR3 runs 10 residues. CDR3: CSAVQTEAFF. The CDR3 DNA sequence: TGCAGCGCTGTCCAGACTGAAGCTTTCTTT.

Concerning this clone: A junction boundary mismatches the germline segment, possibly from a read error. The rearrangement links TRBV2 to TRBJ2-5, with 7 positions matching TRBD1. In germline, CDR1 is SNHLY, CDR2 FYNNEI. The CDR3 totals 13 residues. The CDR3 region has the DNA TGTGCCAGGGGGAAACAGGGGTCAGAGACCCAGCACTTC. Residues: CARGKQGSETQHF.

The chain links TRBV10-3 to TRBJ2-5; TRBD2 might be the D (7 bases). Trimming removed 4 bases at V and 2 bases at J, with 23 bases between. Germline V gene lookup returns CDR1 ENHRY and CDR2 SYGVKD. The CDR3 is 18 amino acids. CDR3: CAISAFGSDSGAQETQYF. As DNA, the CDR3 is TGTGCCATCAGTGCTTTTGGTTCGGACAGCGGGGCGCAAGAGACCCAGTACTTC.

CDR3 DNA: TGTGCCAGCAGCTTAAAGGGGGGGTCGAACACTGAAGCTTTCTTT. It is translated as CASSLKGGSNTEAFF. The chain couples TRBV7-9 to TRBJ1-1, with TRBD1 as a possible D gene (6 bases). CDR3 size: 15 residues. Germline-derived CDR1 and CDR2 are SEHNR and FQNEAQ (reference sequence). With 2 bases removed from V and 1 base from J, the gap between germline ends came to 11 bases.

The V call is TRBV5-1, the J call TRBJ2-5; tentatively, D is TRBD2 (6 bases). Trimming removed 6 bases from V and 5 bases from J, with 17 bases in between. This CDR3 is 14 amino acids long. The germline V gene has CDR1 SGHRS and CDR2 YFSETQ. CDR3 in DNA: TGCGCCAGCACCCCGGTGGGGGGAACCGAGACCCAGTACTTC. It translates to CASTPVGGTETQYF.

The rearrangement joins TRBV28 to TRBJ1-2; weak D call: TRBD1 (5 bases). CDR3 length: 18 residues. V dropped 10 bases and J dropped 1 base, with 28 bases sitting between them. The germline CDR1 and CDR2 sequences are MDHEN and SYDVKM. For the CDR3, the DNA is TGTGCCACTCATACTATAGTGTTTTGGGGGGGAGTTAACTATGGCTACACCTTC. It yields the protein CATHTIVFWGGVNYGYTF.

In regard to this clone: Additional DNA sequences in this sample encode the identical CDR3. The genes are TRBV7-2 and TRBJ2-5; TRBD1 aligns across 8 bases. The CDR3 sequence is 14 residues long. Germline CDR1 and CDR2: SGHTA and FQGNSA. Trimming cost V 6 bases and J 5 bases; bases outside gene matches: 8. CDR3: CASSITGGKETQYF. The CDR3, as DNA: TGTGCCAGCAGTATAACAGGGGGGAAGGAGACCCAGTACTTC.

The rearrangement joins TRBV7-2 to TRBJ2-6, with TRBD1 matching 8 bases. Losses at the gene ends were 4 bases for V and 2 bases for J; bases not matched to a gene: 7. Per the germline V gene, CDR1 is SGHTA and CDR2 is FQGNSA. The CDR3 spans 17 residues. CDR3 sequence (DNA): TGTGCCAGCAGCTCCCTCGGACAGGGTGCTGGGGCCAACGTCCTGACTTTC. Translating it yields CASSSLGQGAGANVLTF.

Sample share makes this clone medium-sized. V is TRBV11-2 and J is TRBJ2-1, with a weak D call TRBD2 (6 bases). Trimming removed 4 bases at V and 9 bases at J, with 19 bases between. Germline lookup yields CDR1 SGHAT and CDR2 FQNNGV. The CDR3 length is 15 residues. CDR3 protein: CASSSGTSRSGEQFF. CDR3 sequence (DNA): TGTGCCAGCAGCTCCGGGACTTCACGTTCCGGTGAGCAGTTCTTC.

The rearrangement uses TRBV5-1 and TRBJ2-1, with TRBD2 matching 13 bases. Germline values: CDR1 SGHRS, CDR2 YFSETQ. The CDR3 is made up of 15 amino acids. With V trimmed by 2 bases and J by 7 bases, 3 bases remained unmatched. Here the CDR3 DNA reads TGCGCCAGCAGCTTACTAGCGGGAGGGGGTAATGAGCAGTTCTTC. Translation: CASSLLAGGGNEQFF. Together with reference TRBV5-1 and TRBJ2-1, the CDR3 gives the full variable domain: KAGVTQTPRYLIKTRGQQVTLSCSPISGHRSVSWYQQTPGQGLQFLFEYFSETQRNKGNFPGRFSGRQFSNSRSEMNVSTLELGDSALYLCASSLLAGGGNEQFFGPGTRLTVL.

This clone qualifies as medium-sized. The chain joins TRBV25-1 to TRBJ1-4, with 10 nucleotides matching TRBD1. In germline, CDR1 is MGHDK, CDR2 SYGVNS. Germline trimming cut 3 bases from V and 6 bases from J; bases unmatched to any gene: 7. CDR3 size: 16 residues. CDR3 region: CASSDPTGTGDEKLFF. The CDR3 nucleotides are TGTGCCAGCAGTGATCCCACAGGGACAGGGGATGAAAAACTGTTTTTT.